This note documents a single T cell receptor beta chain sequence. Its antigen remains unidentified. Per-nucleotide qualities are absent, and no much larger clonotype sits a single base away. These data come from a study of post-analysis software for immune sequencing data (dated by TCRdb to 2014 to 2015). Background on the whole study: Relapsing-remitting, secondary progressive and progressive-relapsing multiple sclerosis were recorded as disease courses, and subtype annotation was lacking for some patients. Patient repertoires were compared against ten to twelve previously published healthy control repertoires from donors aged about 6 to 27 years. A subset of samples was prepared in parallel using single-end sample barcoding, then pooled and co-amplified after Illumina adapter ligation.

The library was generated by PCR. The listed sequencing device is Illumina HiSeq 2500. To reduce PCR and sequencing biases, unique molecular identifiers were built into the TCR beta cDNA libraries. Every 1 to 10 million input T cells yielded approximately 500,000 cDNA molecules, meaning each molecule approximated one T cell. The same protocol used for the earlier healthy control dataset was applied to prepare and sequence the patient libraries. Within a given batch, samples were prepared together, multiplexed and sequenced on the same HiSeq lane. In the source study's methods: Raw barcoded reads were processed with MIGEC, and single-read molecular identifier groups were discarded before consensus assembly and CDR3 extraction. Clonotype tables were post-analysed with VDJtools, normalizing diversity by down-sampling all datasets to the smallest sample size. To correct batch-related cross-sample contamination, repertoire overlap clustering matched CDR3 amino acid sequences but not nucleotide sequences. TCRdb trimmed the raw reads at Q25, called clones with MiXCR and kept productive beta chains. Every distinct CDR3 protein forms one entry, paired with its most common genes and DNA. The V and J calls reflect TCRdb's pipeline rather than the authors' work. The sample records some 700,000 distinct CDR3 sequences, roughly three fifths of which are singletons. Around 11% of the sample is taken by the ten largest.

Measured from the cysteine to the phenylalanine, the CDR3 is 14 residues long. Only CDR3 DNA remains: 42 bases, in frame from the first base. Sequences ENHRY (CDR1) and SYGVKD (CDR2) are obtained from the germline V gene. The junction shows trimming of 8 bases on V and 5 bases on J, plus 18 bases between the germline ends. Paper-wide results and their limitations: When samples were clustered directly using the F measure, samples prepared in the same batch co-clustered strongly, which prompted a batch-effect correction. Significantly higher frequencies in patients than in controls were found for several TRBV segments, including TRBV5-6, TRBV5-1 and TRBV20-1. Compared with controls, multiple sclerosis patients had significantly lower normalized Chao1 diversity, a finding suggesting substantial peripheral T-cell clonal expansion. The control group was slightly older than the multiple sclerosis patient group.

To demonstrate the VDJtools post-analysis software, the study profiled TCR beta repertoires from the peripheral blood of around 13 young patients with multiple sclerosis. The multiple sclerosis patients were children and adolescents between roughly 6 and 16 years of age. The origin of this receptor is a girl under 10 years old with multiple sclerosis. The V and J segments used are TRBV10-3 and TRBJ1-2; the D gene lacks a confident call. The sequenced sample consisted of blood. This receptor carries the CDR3 CAILGNRGSYGYTF. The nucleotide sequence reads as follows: TGTGCCATCTTAGGCAACCGTGGTAGTTATGGCTACACCTTC.